This T cell receptor (beta chain) was found in a study of OX40 agonist ivuxolimab in advanced cancers. Study-level background: Patients were 65% to 85% male with ages roughly 20 to 80, mean approximately 58. Broader study findings: The antigen specificity of the peripheral T cells (those that were expanded) was not determined. CD4+ and CD8+ blood T cells expanded clonally by week 6 at 0.1 to 3.0 mg/kg. CD8+ T cells showed, on average, more clonal expansion than CD4+ cells.

Sequenced by immunoSEQ multiplex PCR; TCRdb stores in-frame clones only, minus some. The profile shows about 10,000 clones, 77% of them singletons. CDR1 is SNHLY, CDR2 FYNNEI, per germline. The CDR3 consists of 12 residues. V lost 11 bases and J lost 1, with 12 bases in between. As to this clone: As yet, its antigen is unknown.

The receptor was isolated from an adult with an advanced solid tumor such as melanoma, head and neck, liver or kidney cancer. The sequenced sample was CD4+ or CD8+ T cells sorted from blood, obtained in a trial of the OX40 agonist ivuxolimab. This sequence joins TRBV2 and TRBJ2-7; a possible D gene is TRBD2 (5 bases). The CDR3 reads CALRTPSYEQYF. CDR3 bases: TGTGCCTTGAGGACTCCTTCCTACGAGCAGTACTTC.